This T cell receptor beta chain came from a study of CD8+ T cells in alopecia areata. The wider study: Twice a day, 5 to 10 mg of oral tofacitinib was administered to treated patients.

General study results and limits: Alopecia totalis/universalis scalp especially showed more expanded CD8+ clones than normal scalp. Scalp sample data also include resident alphabeta T cells from normal skin.

The trim removed 6 bases at V and 10 bases at J, leaving 9 bases unmatched. The CDR3 is made up of 13 amino acids. Germline CDR1 LNHDA, CDR2 SQIVND (reference sequence). It was cDNA, reverse transcribed from extracted RNA, that served as the sequencing template. The assay was immunoSEQ multiplex PCR, and TCRdb's table has in-frame clones only and misses some. The data contain around 250,000 clones, approximately 61% of them singletons. Alopecia areata patients provided lesional scalp punch biopsies and peripheral blood. A word on this clone: Its specificity is not known.

The clonotype was recovered from a human donor with alopecia areata. Here the sequenced sample was CD4+ T cells sorted from blood, taken at week 0. The J gene is TRBJ1-5, the V gene TRBV19; 7 bases are a match to TRBD1. CDR3 loop: CASSVGQAIPQHF. In DNA, the CDR3 is TGTGCCAGTAGCGTCGGACAGGCCATCCCCCAGCATTTT.